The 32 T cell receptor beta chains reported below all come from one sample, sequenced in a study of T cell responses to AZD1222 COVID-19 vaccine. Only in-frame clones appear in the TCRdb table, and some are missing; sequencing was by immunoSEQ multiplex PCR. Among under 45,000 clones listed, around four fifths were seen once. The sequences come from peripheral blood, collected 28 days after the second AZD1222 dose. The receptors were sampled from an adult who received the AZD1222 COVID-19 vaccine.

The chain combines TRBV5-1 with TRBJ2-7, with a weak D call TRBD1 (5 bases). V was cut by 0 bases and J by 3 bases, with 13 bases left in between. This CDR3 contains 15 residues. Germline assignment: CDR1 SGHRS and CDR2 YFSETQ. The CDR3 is CASSLDTGAVYEQYF. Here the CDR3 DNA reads TGCGCCAGCAGCTTGGATACAGGTGCCGTCTACGAGCAGTACTTC. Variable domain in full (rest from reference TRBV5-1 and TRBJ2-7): KAGVTQTPRYLIKTRGQQVTLSCSPISGHRSVSWYQQTPGQGLQFLFEYFSETQRNKGNFPGRFSGRQFSNSRSEMNVSTLELGDSALYLCASSLDTGAVYEQYFGPGTRLTVT.

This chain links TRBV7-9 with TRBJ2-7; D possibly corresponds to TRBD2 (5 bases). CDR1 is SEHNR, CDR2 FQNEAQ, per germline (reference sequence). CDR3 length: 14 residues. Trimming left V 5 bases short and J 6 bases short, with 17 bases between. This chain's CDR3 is CASSRSRGESEQYF. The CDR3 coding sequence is TGTGCCAGCAGCCGATCCCGGGGAGAGAGCGAGCAGTACTTC.

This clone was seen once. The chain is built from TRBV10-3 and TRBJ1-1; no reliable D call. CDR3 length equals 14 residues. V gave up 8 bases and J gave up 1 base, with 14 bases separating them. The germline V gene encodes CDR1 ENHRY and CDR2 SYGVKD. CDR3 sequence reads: CAIRGDIRNTEAFF. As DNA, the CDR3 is TGTGCCATCCGTGGCGACATAAGGAACACTGAAGCTTTCTTT.

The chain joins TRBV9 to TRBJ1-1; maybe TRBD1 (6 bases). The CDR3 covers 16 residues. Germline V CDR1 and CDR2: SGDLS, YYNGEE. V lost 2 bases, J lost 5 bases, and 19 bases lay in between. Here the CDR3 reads CASSVTGNPSWTEAFF. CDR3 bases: TGTGCCAGCAGCGTGACAGGAAACCCCTCATGGACTGAAGCTTTCTTT.

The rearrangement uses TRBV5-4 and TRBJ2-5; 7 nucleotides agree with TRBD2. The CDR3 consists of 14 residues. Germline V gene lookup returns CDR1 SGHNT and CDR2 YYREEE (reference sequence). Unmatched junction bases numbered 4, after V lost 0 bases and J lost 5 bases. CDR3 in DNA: TGTGCCAGCAGCTTGGTGGGAGGGACTGAGACCCAGTACTTC. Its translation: CASSLVGGTETQYF.

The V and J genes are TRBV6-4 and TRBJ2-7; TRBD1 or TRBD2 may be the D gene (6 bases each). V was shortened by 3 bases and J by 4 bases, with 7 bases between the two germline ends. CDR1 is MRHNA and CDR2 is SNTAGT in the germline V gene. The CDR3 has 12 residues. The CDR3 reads CASSEGGYEQYF. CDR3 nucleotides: TGTGCCAGCAGTGAAGGGGGGTACGAGCAGTACTTC.

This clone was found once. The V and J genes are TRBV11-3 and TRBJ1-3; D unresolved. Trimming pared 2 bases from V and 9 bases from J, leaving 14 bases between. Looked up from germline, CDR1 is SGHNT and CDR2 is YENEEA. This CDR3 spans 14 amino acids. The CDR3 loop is CASSLSPQGTTIYF. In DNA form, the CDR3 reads TGTGCCAGCAGCTTAAGTCCGCAAGGTACCACCATATATTTT.

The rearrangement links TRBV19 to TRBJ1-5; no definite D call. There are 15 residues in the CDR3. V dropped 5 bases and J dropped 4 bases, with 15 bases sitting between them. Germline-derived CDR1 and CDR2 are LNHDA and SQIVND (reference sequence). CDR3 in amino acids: CASSLGPTGNQPQHF. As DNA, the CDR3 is TGTGCCAGTAGTCTAGGACCGACTGGGAATCAGCCCCAGCATTTT. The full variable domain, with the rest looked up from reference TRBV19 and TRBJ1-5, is DGGITQSPKYLFRKEGQNVTLSCEQNLNHDAMYWYRQDPGQGLRLIYYSQIVNDFQKGDIAEGYSVSREKKESFPLTVTSAQKNPTAFYLCASSLGPTGNQPQHFGDGTRLSIL.

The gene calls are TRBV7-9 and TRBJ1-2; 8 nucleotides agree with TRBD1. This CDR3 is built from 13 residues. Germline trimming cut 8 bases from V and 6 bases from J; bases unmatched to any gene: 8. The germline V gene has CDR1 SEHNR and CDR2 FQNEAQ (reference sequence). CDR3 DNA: TGTGCCAGCGTACAGGGGGGAGAGAATGGCTACACCTTC. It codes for CASVQGGENGYTF. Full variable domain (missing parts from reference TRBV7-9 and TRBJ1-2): DTGVSQNPRHKITKRGQNVTFRCDPISEHNRLYWYRQTLGQGPEFLTYFQNEAQLEKSRLLSDRFSAERPKGSFSTLEIQRTEQGDSAMYLCASVQGGENGYTFGSGTRLTVV.

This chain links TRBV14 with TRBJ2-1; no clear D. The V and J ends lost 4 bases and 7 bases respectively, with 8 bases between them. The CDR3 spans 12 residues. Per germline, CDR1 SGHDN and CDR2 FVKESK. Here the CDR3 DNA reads TGTGCCAGCAGCCTGTCCCGGAATGAGCAGTTCTTC. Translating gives CASSLSRNEQFF.

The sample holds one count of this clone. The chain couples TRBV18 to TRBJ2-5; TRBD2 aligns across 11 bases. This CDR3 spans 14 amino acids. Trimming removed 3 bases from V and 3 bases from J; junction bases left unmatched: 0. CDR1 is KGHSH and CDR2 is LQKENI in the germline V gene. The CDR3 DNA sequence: TGTGCCAGCTCACCTAGCGGGAGGGAAGAGACCCAGTACTTC. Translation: CASSPSGREETQYF.

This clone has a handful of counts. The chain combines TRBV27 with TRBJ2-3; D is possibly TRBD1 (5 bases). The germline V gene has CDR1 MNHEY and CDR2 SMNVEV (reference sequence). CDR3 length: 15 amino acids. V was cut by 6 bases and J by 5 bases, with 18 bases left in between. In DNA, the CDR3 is TGTGCCAGCAGGCCGATCTGGCAGGGCAAAGATACGCAGTATTTT. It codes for CASRPIWQGKDTQYF.

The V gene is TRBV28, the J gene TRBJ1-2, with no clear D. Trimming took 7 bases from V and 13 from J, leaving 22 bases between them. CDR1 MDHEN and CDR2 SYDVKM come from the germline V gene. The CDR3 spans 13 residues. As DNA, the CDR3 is TGTGCCAGCAATAGGCCGGGGTTCACCTTCCCCACCTTC. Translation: CASNRPGFTFPTF.

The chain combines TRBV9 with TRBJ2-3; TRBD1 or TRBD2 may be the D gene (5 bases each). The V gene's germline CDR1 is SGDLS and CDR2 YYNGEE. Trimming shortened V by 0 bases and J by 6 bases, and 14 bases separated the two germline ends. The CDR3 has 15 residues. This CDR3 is CASSVGDAGVDTQYF. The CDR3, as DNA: TGTGCCAGCAGCGTAGGGGACGCCGGGGTGGATACGCAGTATTTT.

The CDR3 DNA sequence: TGTGCCAGCTCAACACTAGTCCGAAAAAACAGATACTATGGCTACACCTTC. Encoded protein: CASSTLVRKNRYYGYTF. The J gene is TRBJ1-2, the V gene TRBV27; D ambiguous. V lost 8 bases to trimming and J lost 3 bases, with 25 bases between them. Germline V gene lookup returns CDR1 MNHEY and CDR2 SMNVEV (reference sequence). The CDR3 covers 17 residues.

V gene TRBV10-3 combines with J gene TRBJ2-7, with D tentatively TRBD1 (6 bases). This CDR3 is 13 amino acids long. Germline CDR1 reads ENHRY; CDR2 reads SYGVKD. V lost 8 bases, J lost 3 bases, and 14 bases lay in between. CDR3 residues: CAIREDRDYEQYF. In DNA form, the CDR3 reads TGTGCCATCCGAGAGGACAGAGACTACGAGCAGTACTTC.

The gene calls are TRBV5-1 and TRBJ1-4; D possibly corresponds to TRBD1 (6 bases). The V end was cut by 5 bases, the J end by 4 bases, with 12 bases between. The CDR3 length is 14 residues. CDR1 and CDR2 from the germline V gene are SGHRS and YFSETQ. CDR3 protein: CASRPDRYNEKLFF. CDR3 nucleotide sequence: TGCGCCAGCAGGCCGGACAGATATAATGAAAAACTGTTTTTT. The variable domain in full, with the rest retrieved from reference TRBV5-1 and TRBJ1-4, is KAGVTQTPRYLIKTRGQQVTLSCSPISGHRSVSWYQQTPGQGLQFLFEYFSETQRNKGNFPGRFSGRQFSNSRSEMNVSTLELGDSALYLCASRPDRYNEKLFFGSGTQLSVL.

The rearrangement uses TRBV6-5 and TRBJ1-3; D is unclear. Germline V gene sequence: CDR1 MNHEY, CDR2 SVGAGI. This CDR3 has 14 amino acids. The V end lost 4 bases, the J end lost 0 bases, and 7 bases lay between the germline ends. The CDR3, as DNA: TGTGCCAGCAGTTCGGGGAACTCTGGAAACACCATATATTTT. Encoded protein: CASSSGNSGNTIYF.

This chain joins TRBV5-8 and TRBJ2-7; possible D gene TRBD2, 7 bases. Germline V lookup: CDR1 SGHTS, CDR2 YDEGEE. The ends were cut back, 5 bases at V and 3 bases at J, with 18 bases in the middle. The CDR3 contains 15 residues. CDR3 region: CASRESGGGGYEQYF. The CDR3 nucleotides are TGTGCCAGCAGGGAATCGGGCGGGGGCGGCTACGAGCAGTACTTC.

CDR3 protein: CASSIRRRTGGYTF. CDR3 coding DNA: TGTGCCAGTAGTATCCGCAGGCGGACGGGCGGCTACACCTTC. This chain uses TRBV19 with TRBJ1-2; D is unclear. The germline gives CDR1 LNHDA, CDR2 SQIVND (reference sequence). Trimming took 3 bases from V and 8 from J, leaving 16 bases between them. This CDR3 has 14 residues. Based on the CDR3 plus reference TRBV19 and TRBJ1-2, the full variable domain is DGGITQSPKYLFRKEGQNVTLSCEQNLNHDAMYWYRQDPGQGLRLIYYSQIVNDFQKGDIAEGYSVSREKKESFPLTVTSAQKNPTAFYLCASSIRRRTGGYTFGSGTRLTVV.

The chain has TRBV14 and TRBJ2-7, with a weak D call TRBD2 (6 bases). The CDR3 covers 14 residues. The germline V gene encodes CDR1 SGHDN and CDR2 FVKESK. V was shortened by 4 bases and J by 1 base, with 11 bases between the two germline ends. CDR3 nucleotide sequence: TGTGCCAGCAGCCCCCTCGCGGGGTCCTACGAGCAGTACTTC. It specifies CASSPLAGSYEQYF. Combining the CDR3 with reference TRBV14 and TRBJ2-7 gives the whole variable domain EAGVTQFPSHSVIEKGQTVTLRCDPISGHDNLYWYRRVMGKEIKFLLHFVKESKQDESGMPNNRFLAERTGGTYSTLKVQPAELEDSGVYFCASSPLAGSYEQYFGPGTRLTVT.

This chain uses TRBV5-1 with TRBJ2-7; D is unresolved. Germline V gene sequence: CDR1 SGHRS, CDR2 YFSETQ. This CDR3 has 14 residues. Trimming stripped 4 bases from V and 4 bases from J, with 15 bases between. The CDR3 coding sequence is TGCGCCAGCAGCAGTACCGGGTACCTGTACGAGCAGTACTTC. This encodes CASSSTGYLYEQYF.

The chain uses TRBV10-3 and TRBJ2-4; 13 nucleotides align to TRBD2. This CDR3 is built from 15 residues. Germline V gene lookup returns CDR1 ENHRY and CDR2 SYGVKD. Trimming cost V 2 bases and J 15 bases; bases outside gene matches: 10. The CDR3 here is CAISEDGLAGVITYF. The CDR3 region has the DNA TGTGCCATCAGTGAGGATGGACTAGCGGGGGTGATTACGTACTTC.

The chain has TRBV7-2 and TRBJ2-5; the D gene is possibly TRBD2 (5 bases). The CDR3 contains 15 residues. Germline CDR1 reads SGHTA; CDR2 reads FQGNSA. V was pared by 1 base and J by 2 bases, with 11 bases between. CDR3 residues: CASSLGYSVQETQYF. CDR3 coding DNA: TGTGCCAGCAGCTTAGGTTATAGCGTACAAGAGACCCAGTACTTC.

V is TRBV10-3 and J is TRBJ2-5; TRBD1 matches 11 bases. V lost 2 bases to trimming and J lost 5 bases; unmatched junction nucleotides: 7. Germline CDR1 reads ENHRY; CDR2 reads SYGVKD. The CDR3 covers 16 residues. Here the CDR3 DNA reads TGTGCCATCAGTGAGCCTGGACAGGGGGCTCGGGAGACCCAGTACTTC. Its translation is CAISEPGQGARETQYF.

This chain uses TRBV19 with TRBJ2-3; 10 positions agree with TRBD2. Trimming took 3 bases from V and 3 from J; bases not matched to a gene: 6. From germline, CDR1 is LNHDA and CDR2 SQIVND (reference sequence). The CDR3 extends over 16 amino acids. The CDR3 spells CASSIQRGGVTDTQYF. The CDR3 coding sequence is TGTGCCAGTAGTATCCAGCGGGGGGGCGTGACAGATACGCAGTATTTT.

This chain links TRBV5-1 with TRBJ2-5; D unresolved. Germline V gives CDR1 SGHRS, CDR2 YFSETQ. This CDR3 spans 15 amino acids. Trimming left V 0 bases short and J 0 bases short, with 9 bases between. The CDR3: CASSLATQYQETQYF. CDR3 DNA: TGCGCCAGCAGCTTGGCAACACAGTACCAAGAGACCCAGTACTTC.

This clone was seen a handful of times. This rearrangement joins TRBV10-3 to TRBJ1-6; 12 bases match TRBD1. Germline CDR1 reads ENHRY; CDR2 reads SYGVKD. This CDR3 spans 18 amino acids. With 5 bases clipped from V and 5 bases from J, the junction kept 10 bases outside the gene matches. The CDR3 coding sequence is TGTGCCATCAGTTTTGATACCGGGACAGGGGGCAATAATTCACCCCTCCACTTT. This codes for CAISFDTGTGGNNSPLHF.

In nucleotides, the CDR3 is TGCAGCGTCGGACGGCTGAACACTGAAGCTTTCTTT. This codes for CSVGRLNTEAFF. The chain links TRBV29-1 to TRBJ1-1; no clear D gene. This CDR3 contains 12 residues. V lost 6 bases and J lost 0, with 8 bases in between. Per the germline V gene, CDR1 is SQVTM and CDR2 is ANQGSEA.

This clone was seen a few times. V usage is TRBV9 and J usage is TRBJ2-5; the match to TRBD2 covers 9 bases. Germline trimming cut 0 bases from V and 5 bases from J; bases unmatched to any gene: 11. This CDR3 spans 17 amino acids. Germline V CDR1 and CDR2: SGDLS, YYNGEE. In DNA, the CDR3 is TGTGCCAGCAGCGTAGCTTGGGAAGCGGGGGGCAGGGAGACCCAGTACTTC. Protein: CASSVAWEAGGRETQYF.

CDR3 in amino acids: CASSIGPRQETQYF. The CDR3 DNA follows: TGTGCCAGTAGTATAGGGCCTCGGCAAGAGACCCAGTACTTC. This rearrangement joins TRBV19 to TRBJ2-5; D call uncertain. Trimming removed 1 base from V and 2 bases from J, with 8 bases in between. The CDR3 covers 14 residues. Germline CDR1 LNHDA, CDR2 SQIVND (reference sequence).

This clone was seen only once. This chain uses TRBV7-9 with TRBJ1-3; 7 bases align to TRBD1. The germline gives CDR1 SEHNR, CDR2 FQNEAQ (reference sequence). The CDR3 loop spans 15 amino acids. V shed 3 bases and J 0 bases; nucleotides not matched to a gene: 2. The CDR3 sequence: CASSFQGGSGNTIYF. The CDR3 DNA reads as TGTGCCAGCAGCTTCCAGGGGGGCTCTGGAAACACCATATATTTT.